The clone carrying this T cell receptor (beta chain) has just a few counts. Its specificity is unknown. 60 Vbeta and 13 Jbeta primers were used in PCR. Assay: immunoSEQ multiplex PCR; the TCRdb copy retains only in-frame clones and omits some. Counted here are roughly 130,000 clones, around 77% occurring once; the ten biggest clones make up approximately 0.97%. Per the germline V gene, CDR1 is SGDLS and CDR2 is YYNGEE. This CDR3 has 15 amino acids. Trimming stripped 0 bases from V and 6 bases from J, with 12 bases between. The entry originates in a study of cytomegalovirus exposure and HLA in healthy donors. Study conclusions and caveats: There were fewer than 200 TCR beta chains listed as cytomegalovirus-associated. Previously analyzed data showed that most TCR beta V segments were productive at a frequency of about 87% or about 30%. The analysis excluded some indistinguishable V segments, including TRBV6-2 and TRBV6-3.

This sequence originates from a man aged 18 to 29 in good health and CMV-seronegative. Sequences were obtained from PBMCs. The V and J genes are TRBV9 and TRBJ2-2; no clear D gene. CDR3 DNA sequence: TGTGCCAGCAGCGTAGTAGATGAGGTGGCCGGGGAGCTGTTTTTT. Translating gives CASSVVDEVAGELFF.